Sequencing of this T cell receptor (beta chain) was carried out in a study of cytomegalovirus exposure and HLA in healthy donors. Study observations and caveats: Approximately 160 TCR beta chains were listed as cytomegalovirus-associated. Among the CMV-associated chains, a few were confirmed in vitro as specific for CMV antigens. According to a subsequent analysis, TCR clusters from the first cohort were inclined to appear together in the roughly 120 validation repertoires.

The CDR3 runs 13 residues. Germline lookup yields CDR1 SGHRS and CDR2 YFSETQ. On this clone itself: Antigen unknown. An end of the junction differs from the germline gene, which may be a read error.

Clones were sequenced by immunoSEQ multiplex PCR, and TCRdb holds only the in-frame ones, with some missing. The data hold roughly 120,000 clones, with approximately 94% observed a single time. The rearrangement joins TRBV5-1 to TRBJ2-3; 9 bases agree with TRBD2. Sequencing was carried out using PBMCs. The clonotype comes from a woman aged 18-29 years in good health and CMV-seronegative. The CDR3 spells CASSPVPGLAGFF. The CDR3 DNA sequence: TGCGCCAGCAGCCCGGTACCGGGACTAGCTGGGTTTTTT. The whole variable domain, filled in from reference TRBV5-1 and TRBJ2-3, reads KAGVTQTPRYLIKTRGQQVTLSCSPISGHRSVSWYQQTPGQGLQFLFEYFSETQRNKGNFPGRFSGRQFSNSRSEMNVSTLELGDSALYLCASSPVPGLAGFFGPGTRLTVL.